The 10 T cell receptor beta chains below were found in one sample sequenced in a study of human T cells and chemical hapten exposure. TCRdb recomputed calls from the RACE reads with MiXCR, one row per CDR3 protein. The table lists 200,000 to 300,000 distinct CDR3 sequences, 7.5% to 10% of them singletons, with over 2% in the top ten. Time point: pre-sensitization, week 0. As for treatment: therapeutic diphenylcyclopropenone sensitization with weekly scalp DPC. Here the sequenced sample was whole blood, taken in connection with sensitization to the hapten diphenylcyclopropenone (DPC). Source of these receptors: a woman in her forties with alopecia areata. Some clones in this sample may be carry-over from other donors' samples.

This clonotype appeared a few times. V is TRBV7-9 and J is TRBJ2-3; a possible D gene is TRBD2 (6 bases). The CDR3 spans 15 residues. CDR1 is SEHNR, CDR2 FQNEAQ, per germline (reference sequence). The V gene lost 0 bases and the J gene lost 2 bases, with 9 bases spanning the gap. CDR3 coding DNA: TGTGCCAGCAGCTTAGCTAGCGGCCTCACAGATACGCAGTATTTT. It encodes CASSLASGLTDTQYF.

The CDR3 protein is CASSYLGRPQETQYF. The CDR3 DNA reads as TGTGCCAGCAGTTACTTAGGCAGGCCCCAAGAGACCCAGTACTTC. The chain has TRBV6-5 and TRBJ2-5; D is undetermined. Trimming removed 1 base from V and 1 base from J, with 10 bases in between. Germline values: CDR1 MNHEY, CDR2 SVGAGI. CDR3 size: 15 residues.

This chain uses TRBV7-2 with TRBJ2-6; D remains ambiguous. This CDR3 has 15 residues. V was cut by 5 bases and J by 0 bases, with 8 bases left in between. The V gene's germline CDR1 is SGHTA and CDR2 FQGNSA. The DNA of the CDR3 is TGTGCCAGCAGCAGCAGCCCCTCTGGGGCCAACGTCCTGACTTTC. Residues: CASSSSPSGANVLTF.

V is TRBV13 and J is TRBJ1-3, with D hard to call. Trimming pared 10 bases from V and 0 bases from J, leaving 10 bases between. Germline assignment: CDR1 PRHDT and CDR2 FYEKMQ (reference sequence). The CDR3 spans 13 residues. CDR3 sequence reads: CATTTISGNTIYF. For the CDR3, the DNA is TGTGCCACCACCACAATCTCTGGAAACACCATATATTTT.

This clonotype was recorded at least ten times. The rearrangement links TRBV5-6 to TRBJ2-5; D is unresolved. V lost 4 bases and J 3 bases, leaving 4 bases between the germline ends. This CDR3 is built from 11 residues. The germline V gene has CDR1 SGHDT and CDR2 YYEEEE. The CDR3 bases are TGTGCCAGCAGCCGTGAAGAGACCCAGTACTTC. Its protein is CASSREETQYF.

This clonotype was recorded many times. The V and J genes are TRBV6-5 and TRBJ2-1, with 9 bases lining up with TRBD2. Germline V CDR1 and CDR2: MNHEY, SVGAGI. This CDR3 has 14 amino acids. V gave up 0 bases and J gave up 7 bases; unmatched junction bases: 1. The CDR3 reads CASSYSLAGNEQFF. CDR3 in DNA: TGTGCCAGCAGTTACTCCCTAGCGGGAAATGAGCAGTTCTTC.

The chain joins TRBV28 to TRBJ2-3; D might be TRBD1 (6 bases). CDR1 is MDHEN, CDR2 SYDVKM, per germline. V was clipped by 4 bases and J by 0 bases, with 14 bases between them. The CDR3 is 16 amino acids. The CDR3 nucleotides read TGTGCCAGCAGTTCCAGTCAGGGGCCTAGCACAGATACGCAGTATTTT. Translated, it gives CASSSSQGPSTDTQYF.

This clonotype was counted between two and nine times. V is TRBV7-6 and J is TRBJ2-4; TRBD2 matches 7 bases. The CDR3 consists of 15 residues. Trimming cost V 5 bases and J 6 bases; bases outside gene matches: 10. The germline V gene encodes CDR1 SGHVS and CDR2 FNYEAQ. The CDR3 DNA sequence: TGTGCCAGCAGCGAGACTAGCCCCCCTGGAAACATTCAGTACTTC. Translating it yields CASSETSPPGNIQYF.

The chain recombines TRBV2 with TRBJ2-7; no reliable D call. Trimming left V 3 bases short and J 2 bases short, with 8 bases between. CDR1 is SNHLY and CDR2 is FYNNEI in the germline V gene. The CDR3 runs 13 residues. The CDR3 spells CASSDRPAYEQYF. CDR3 nucleotide sequence: TGTGCCAGCAGTGATCGGCCAGCCTACGAGCAGTACTTC. Full variable domain (remainder filled in from reference TRBV2 and TRBJ2-7): EPEVTQTPSHQVTQMGQEVILRCVPISNHLYFYWYRQILGQKVEFLVSFYNNEISEKSEIFDDQFSVERPDGSNFTLKIRSTKLEDSAMYFCASSDRPAYEQYFGPGTRLTVT.

This clonotype appeared a few times. This chain uses TRBV27 with TRBJ2-4; 8 nucleotides line up with TRBD2. Looked up from germline, CDR1 is MNHEY and CDR2 is SMNVEV (reference sequence). J gave up 7 bases and V 4 bases, and 9 bases lay outside the gene matches. This CDR3 comprises 15 residues. The CDR3 nucleotides read TGTGCCAGCAGTTCCCCAGCGGGAGCGGGGAACATTCAGTACTTC. It codes for CASSSPAGAGNIQYF.